Below, 14 T cell receptor beta chains from the same sample are listed, as sequenced in a study of cytotoxic CD8 clonotypes in ibrutinib-treated CLL. Assay used: immunoSEQ multiplex PCR; TCRdb lists only in-frame clones, some missing. In the table there are about 140,000 clones, 75% to 85% of which are singletons. The material sequenced was PBMCs, taken after 36 months of ibrutinib treatment. Receptor source: a human donor with chronic lymphocytic leukemia.

This rearrangement joins TRBV19 to TRBJ1-2; 8 nucleotides align to TRBD1. Per the germline V gene, CDR1 is LNHDA and CDR2 is SQIVND (reference sequence). J was trimmed by 4 bases and V by 3 bases; bases with no gene match: 4. This CDR3 comprises 14 residues. This CDR3 is CASSIQGAVYGYTF. CDR3 DNA sequence: TGTGCCAGTAGTATCCAGGGGGCAGTCTATGGCTACACCTTC.

The chain has TRBV5-1 and TRBJ2-3; a possible D gene is TRBD2 (7 bases). The germline V and J ends were trimmed by 0 bases and 7 bases, with 18 bases remaining between them. The CDR3 covers 16 residues. In germline, CDR1 is SGHRS, CDR2 YFSETQ. CDR3 residues: CASSLGPGGRIHTQYF. CDR3 DNA sequence: TGCGCCAGCAGCTTGGGCCCGGGGGGCCGGATCCATACGCAGTATTTT. Combining the CDR3 with reference TRBV5-1 and TRBJ2-3 gives the whole variable domain KAGVTQTPRYLIKTRGQQVTLSCSPISGHRSVSWYQQTPGQGLQFLFEYFSETQRNKGNFPGRFSGRQFSNSRSEMNVSTLELGDSALYLCASSLGPGGRIHTQYFGPGTRLTVL.

This chain uses TRBV27 with TRBJ2-2, with D possibly being TRBD1 (5 bases). CDR3 length: 16 amino acids. V was pared by 1 base and J by 6 bases, with 15 bases between. Germline CDR1 and CDR2: MNHEY and SMNVEV (reference sequence). In nucleotides, the CDR3 is TGTGCCAGCAGTTTATTGGCAGGGCGTGGGCCCGGGGAGCTGTTTTTT. It specifies CASSLLAGRGPGELFF.

The chain has TRBV11-3 and TRBJ2-1; 7 nucleotides line up with TRBD2. Germline trimming cut 5 bases from V and 9 bases from J; bases unmatched to any gene: 13. This CDR3 is built from 15 residues. Looked up from germline, CDR1 is SGHNT and CDR2 is YENEEA. The CDR3 sequence is CASSPHGGRATEQFF. As DNA, the CDR3 is TGTGCCAGCAGCCCCCATGGAGGGAGGGCGACTGAGCAGTTCTTC.

CDR3 in amino acids: CASSSRRREWGGELFF. The CDR3, as DNA: TGCGCCAGCAGCTCCCGGAGGCGGGAGTGGGGCGGGGAGCTGTTTTTT. The chain carries TRBV4-1 and TRBJ2-2; TRBD2 matches at 7 bases. The J segment lost 7 bases and the V segment lost 5 bases, leaving 13 bases of the junction unmatched. CDR1 and CDR2 from the germline V gene are MGHRA and YSYEKL. The CDR3 is made up of 16 amino acids.

This clone was seen a single time. The rearrangement links TRBV2 to TRBJ2-2; D remains ambiguous. Trimming left V 8 bases short and J 7 bases short, with 14 bases between. This CDR3 is built from 13 residues. Looked up from germline, CDR1 is SNHLY and CDR2 is FYNNEI. CDR3: CASRKSEIGELFF. The CDR3 DNA sequence: TGTGCCAGCCGAAAGTCCGAGATCGGGGAGCTGTTTTTT. The whole variable domain, remainder taken from reference TRBV2 and TRBJ2-2, is EPEVTQTPSHQVTQMGQEVILRCVPISNHLYFYWYRQILGQKVEFLVSFYNNEISEKSEIFDDQFSVERPDGSNFTLKIRSTKLEDSAMYFCASRKSEIGELFFGEGSRLTVL.

In this sample, this clone turned up a few times. The V gene is TRBV2, the J gene TRBJ2-7; 15 bases match TRBD2. Germline lookup yields CDR1 SNHLY and CDR2 FYNNEI. J lost 3 bases, V lost 6 bases, and 0 bases had no gene match. The CDR3 totals 14 residues. As DNA, the CDR3 is TGTGCCAGCAGGGGACTAGCGGGGGGCTACGAGCAGTACTTC. This sequence encodes CASRGLAGGYEQYF.

The chain links TRBV27 to TRBJ2-1, with 9 positions matching TRBD2. This CDR3 spans 17 amino acids. Per the germline V gene, CDR1 is MNHEY and CDR2 is SMNVEV (reference sequence). The V and J ends lost 4 bases and 8 bases, in that order; junction bases with no gene match: 15. CDR3 nucleotides: TGTGCCAGCAGTTCCCTAGTCCGGCGGGGGGGCATGTATGAGCAGTTCTTC. It is translated as CASSSLVRRGGMYEQFF.

This chain links TRBV30 with TRBJ1-1; TRBD1 matches at 7 bases. After removal of 2 bases from V and 6 bases from J, the junction contained 6 bases not matched to a gene. The CDR3 contains 13 residues. Germline CDR1 and CDR2: GTSNPN and SVGIG (reference sequence). CDR3 amino acids: CAWSRQGLPEAFF. DNA for the CDR3: TGTGCCTGGAGTAGACAGGGTTTACCTGAAGCTTTCTTT.

The genes are TRBV29-1 and TRBJ2-7, with 7 bases that match TRBD1. Germline V CDR1 and CDR2: SQVTM, ANQGSEA. Trimming cost V 2 bases and J 0 bases; bases outside gene matches: 4. The CDR3 is made up of 14 amino acids. The CDR3 DNA is TGCAGCGTTGAACCGGGACAGAACTCCTACGAGCAGTACTTC. Amino acids: CSVEPGQNSYEQYF.

Comments on this clone: In the same sample, other DNA sequences code for this CDR3. V usage is TRBV5-1 and J usage is TRBJ1-1; tentatively, D is TRBD1 (5 bases). The CDR3 consists of 14 residues. Trimming shortened V by 0 bases and J by 0 bases, and 6 bases separated the two germline ends. Germline V CDR1 and CDR2: SGHRS, YFSETQ. The CDR3 protein is CASSLDRMNTEAFF. CDR3 in DNA: TGCGCCAGCAGCTTGGACAGGATGAACACTGAAGCTTTCTTT.

The chain joins TRBV7-9 to TRBJ2-6; 12 nucleotides line up with TRBD1. Germline V gene sequence: CDR1 SEHNR, CDR2 FQNEAQ (reference sequence). V lost 6 bases and J lost 0; bases outside the gene matches: 6. The CDR3 extends over 18 amino acids. This CDR3 reads CASRRGQGADSGANVLTF. The CDR3 nucleotides read TGTGCCAGCAGGAGGGGACAGGGGGCTGACTCTGGGGCCAACGTCCTGACTTTC.

CDR3 in DNA: TGTGCCAGCAGCTTAAGAGGAGTAGACGAGCAGTACTTC. As protein: CASSLRGVDEQYF. This sequence joins TRBV11-3 and TRBJ2-7; D is unresolved. Germline V lookup: CDR1 SGHNT, CDR2 YENEEA. The V gene lost 2 bases and the J gene lost 5 bases, with 10 bases spanning the gap. The CDR3 loop spans 13 amino acids.

The rearrangement uses TRBV5-1 and TRBJ2-3; D gene uncertain. The CDR3 loop spans 14 amino acids. V shed 6 bases and J shed 3 bases, with 14 bases lying between them. Germline V gene lookup returns CDR1 SGHRS and CDR2 YFSETQ. The chain's CDR3 is CASKWAPGTDTQYF. CDR3 DNA sequence: TGCGCCAGCAAGTGGGCCCCCGGTACAGATACGCAGTATTTT.